The 26 T cell receptor beta chains below all came from one sample that was sequenced in a study of human T cells and chemical hapten exposure. Time point described: patch test 2, 6 weeks after DPC sensitization. As to treatment: therapeutic diphenylcyclopropenone sensitization with weekly scalp DPC. TCRdb called the RACE reads again in MiXCR, with one record for every CDR3 protein. Of about 96,000 distinct CDR3 sequences in the sample, 7.5% to 10% were seen once. The source was whole blood, collected in connection with sensitization to the hapten diphenylcyclopropenone (DPC). These receptors came from a woman aged 40 to 50 with alopecia areata. Some clones in this sample may be carry-over from other donors' samples.

There are many counts of this clonotype. This sequence joins TRBV25-1 and TRBJ2-1, with 10 bases matching TRBD2. The CDR3 sequence is 15 residues long. V lost 5 bases to trimming and J lost 4 bases; unmatched junction nucleotides: 5. Germline V lookup: CDR1 MGHDK, CDR2 SYGVNS. The CDR3 nucleotides read TGTGCCAGCAGTTCTAGCGGGAGTGCTTACAATGAGCAGTTCTTC. It specifies CASSSSGSAYNEQFF.

This clonotype occurred a few times. This chain connects TRBV7-9 to TRBJ1-1; 10 bases fit TRBD1. CDR1 is SEHNR and CDR2 is FQNEAQ in the germline V gene (reference sequence). With V trimmed by 4 bases and J by 0 bases, 2 bases remained unmatched. There are 15 residues in the CDR3. This CDR3 reads CASSSTGGVNTEAFF. Written as DNA, the CDR3 is TGTGCCAGCAGCTCGACAGGGGGCGTGAACACTGAAGCTTTCTTT.

This clonotype was counted between two and nine times. The genes are TRBV4-3 and TRBJ1-1, with D perhaps TRBD1 (5 bases). Germline loops: CDR1 LGHNA, CDR2 YSLEER. This CDR3 region has 13 residues. V lost 1 base, J lost 10 bases, and 13 bases lay in between. The CDR3: CASSQGRGEVAFF. The CDR3 DNA is TGCGCCAGCAGCCAAGGAAGGGGAGAGGTAGCTTTCTTT.

V usage is TRBV15 and J usage is TRBJ2-2, with D possibly being TRBD2 (5 bases). This CDR3 region has 13 residues. Germline CDR1 LNHNV, CDR2 YYDKDF (reference sequence). V lost 0 bases and J lost 7, with 6 bases in between. CDR3 coding DNA: TGTGCCACCAGCAGAGAACTAGTCGGGGAGCTGTTTTTT. It translates to CATSRELVGELFF.

Many counts were recorded for this clonotype. The chain links TRBV14 to TRBJ2-1, with 7 bases lining up with TRBD2. CDR3 length equals 15 residues. Germline loops: CDR1 SGHDN, CDR2 FVKESK. V was clipped by 5 bases and J by 2 bases; unmatched bases: 6. The CDR3 loop is CASSVQRGPYNEQFF. CDR3 coding DNA: TGTGCCAGCAGCGTTCAGCGGGGCCCCTACAATGAGCAGTTCTTC.

This clonotype was observed many times. The gene calls are TRBV5-1 and TRBJ2-2; maybe TRBD1 (6 bases). Deletions cut 0 bases from V and 5 bases from J, with 8 bases between. CDR1 is SGHRS, CDR2 YFSETQ, per germline. This CDR3 has 14 residues. The CDR3 bases are TGCGCCAGCAGCTTGGTAGGGGGTACCGGGGAGCTGTTTTTT. Translated: CASSLVGGTGELFF.

This clonotype has a handful of counts. The V gene is TRBV6-2 or TRBV6-3, the J gene TRBJ2-7; possible D gene TRBD1, 5 bases. The V end was cut by 0 bases, the J end by 0 bases, with 6 bases between. CDR1 and CDR2 (germline): MNHEY, SVGEGT. The CDR3 is made up of 14 amino acids. This chain's CDR3 is CASSYSQVSYEQYF. The CDR3 DNA is TGTGCCAGCAGTTACTCACAGGTCTCCTACGAGCAGTACTTC.

V and J are TRBV7-2 and TRBJ2-6; the D gene is possibly TRBD2 (6 bases). Germline V gene data show CDR1 as SGHTA and CDR2 as FQGNSA. This CDR3 region has 16 residues. The V gene lost 4 bases and the J gene lost 0 bases, with 10 bases spanning the gap. CDR3 DNA: TGTGCCAGCAGCTCTGGGACTCCCTCTGGGGCCAACGTCCTGACTTTC. Its protein is CASSSGTPSGANVLTF. The full variable domain, with the rest looked up from reference TRBV7-2 and TRBJ2-6, is GAGVSQSPSNKVTEKGKDVELRCDPISGHTALYWYRQSLGQGLEFLIYFQGNSAPDKSGLPSDRFSAERTGGSVSTLTIQRTQQEDSAVYLCASSSGTPSGANVLTFGAGSRLTVL.

This clonotype was recorded at least ten times. This chain uses TRBV2 with TRBJ1-1; D call uncertain. The germline CDR1 and CDR2 sequences are SNHLY and FYNNEI. The CDR3 covers 13 residues. V was shortened by 8 bases and J by 0 bases, with 10 bases between the two germline ends. The CDR3 region is CASRTAVNTEAFF. The CDR3 nucleotides are TGTGCCAGCCGAACCGCGGTGAACACTGAAGCTTTCTTT.

The J gene is TRBJ2-1, the V gene TRBV5-1; 9 bases are a match to TRBD2. Germline V gene data show CDR1 as SGHRS and CDR2 as YFSETQ. Germline trimming cut 3 bases from V and 3 bases from J; bases unmatched to any gene: 7. The CDR3 contains 16 residues. In DNA, the CDR3 is TGCGCCAGCAGCTCCGCAGCGGGAGGTATCTACAATGAGCAGTTCTTC. Protein product: CASSSAAGGIYNEQFF.

In its sample, this clonotype was seen a few times. The rearrangement joins TRBV29-1 to TRBJ2-1; 8 bases align to TRBD2. The junction had 0 bases not matched to a gene; V was cut back by 1 base and J by 4 bases. Germline V gene data show CDR1 as SQVTM and CDR2 as ANQGSEA. CDR3 length: 13 residues. The CDR3 region has the DNA TGCAGCGTTGAAGGACTAGCGTACAATGAGCAGTTCTTC. This translates into CSVEGLAYNEQFF.

This clonotype was detected only a few times. V gene TRBV2 combines with J gene TRBJ1-1, with D unresolved. V lost 2 bases to trimming and J lost 0 bases, with 4 bases between them. CDR3 length: 13 amino acids. Germline V gene lookup returns CDR1 SNHLY and CDR2 FYNNEI. DNA for the CDR3: TGTGCCAGCAGTGAACAAGTGAACACTGAAGCTTTCTTT. Its protein is CASSEQVNTEAFF.

This clonotype was observed a handful of times. This chain connects TRBV29-1 to TRBJ2-3, with 9 bases identical to TRBD2. The CDR3 has 14 residues. Per germline, CDR1 SQVTM and CDR2 ANQGSEA. Germline trimming cut 6 bases from V and 4 bases from J; bases unmatched to any gene: 8. This CDR3 is CSVHVASGADTQYF. CDR3 nucleotide sequence: TGCAGCGTGCACGTGGCTAGCGGGGCAGATACGCAGTATTTT.

In this sample, this clonotype turned up many times. The chain combines TRBV28 with TRBJ1-6; 7 bases line up with TRBD1. V trimming: 5 bases; J trimming: 10 bases; junction bases outside the gene matches: 8. CDR3 length: 14 residues. Germline CDR1 and CDR2: MDHEN and SYDVKM. The CDR3 nucleotides are TGTGCCAGCAGTACGACAGGGAAGGGGTCACCCCTCCACTTT. Amino acids: CASSTTGKGSPLHF.

This clonotype was seen at least ten times. The chain uses TRBV3-1 and TRBJ2-7; D might be TRBD2 (5 bases). Germline V gives CDR1 LGHDT, CDR2 YNNKEL (reference sequence). This CDR3 comprises 14 residues. V lost 0 bases to trimming and J lost 0 bases, with 6 bases between them. This chain's CDR3 is CASSQEGSSYEQYF. The CDR3, as DNA: TGTGCCAGCAGCCAAGAAGGGAGCTCCTACGAGCAGTACTTC.

The V call is TRBV7-9, the J call TRBJ2-1; 11 bases match TRBD1. With V trimmed by 5 bases and J by 12 bases, 21 bases remained unmatched. Germline CDR1 reads SEHNR; CDR2 reads FQNEAQ (reference sequence). The CDR3 is 18 residues long. The CDR3 here is CASSPGTGGGLATRRQFF. In DNA form, the CDR3 reads TGTGCCAGCAGCCCCGGGACAGGGGGAGGACTAGCCACACGTCGGCAGTTCTTC. Full variable domain (remainder filled in from reference TRBV7-9 and TRBJ2-1): DTGVSQNPRHKITKRGQNVTFRCDPISEHNRLYWYRQTLGQGPEFLTYFQNEAQLEKSRLLSDRFSAERPKGSFSTLEIQRTEQGDSAMYLCASSPGTGGGLATRRQFFGPGTRLTVL.

This clonotype was seen more than once but under ten times. This chain uses TRBV7-9 with TRBJ2-3; 11 nucleotides match TRBD2. In germline, CDR1 is SEHNR, CDR2 FQNEAQ (reference sequence). This CDR3 comprises 15 residues. V lost 5 bases to trimming and J lost 4 bases; unmatched junction nucleotides: 5. The CDR3 DNA reads TGTGCCAGCAGCCTACTAGCGGGAGTATCAGATACGCAGTATTTT. The encoded protein is CASSLLAGVSDTQYF.

This clonotype has just one count. A read error is possible here, since a much larger clone lies one base away. The gene calls are TRBV6-2 or TRBV6-3 and TRBJ2-7; D ambiguous. This CDR3 is 12 amino acids long. CDR1 is MNHEY and CDR2 is SVGEGT in the germline V gene. The CDR3 DNA sequence: TGTACCACTACGACGATAACCTACGAGCAGTACTTC. It codes for CTTTTITYEQYF.

This clonotype was seen a handful of times. This chain connects TRBV6-5 to TRBJ2-2; D remains unclear. Per the germline V gene, CDR1 is MNHEY and CDR2 is SVGAGI. The CDR3 has 13 residues. The ends were cut back, 6 bases at V and 4 bases at J, with 9 bases in the middle. The CDR3 is CASRGYLTGELFF. CDR3 sequence (DNA): TGTGCCAGCAGGGGGTACCTCACCGGGGAGCTGTTTTTT.

The rearrangement links TRBV6-5 to TRBJ1-1, with D hard to call. The CDR3 consists of 14 residues. The germline V and J ends were trimmed by 2 bases and 3 bases, with 10 bases remaining between them. Germline lookup yields CDR1 MNHEY and CDR2 SVGAGI. The chain's CDR3 is CASSYQVLYTEAFF. The DNA of the CDR3 is TGTGCCAGCAGTTACCAAGTTCTATACACTGAAGCTTTCTTT.

This clonotype has ten or more counts. The rearrangement links TRBV9 to TRBJ2-5; 13 bases are shared with TRBD2. The length of the CDR3 is 15 residues. Germline loops: CDR1 SGDLS, CDR2 YYNGEE. Trimming cost V 3 bases and J 9 bases; bases outside gene matches: 8. In nucleotides, the CDR3 is TGTGCCAGCAGCGCCGGGACTAGCGGGGCCGGGGCCCAGTACTTC. It is translated as CASSAGTSGAGAQYF.

This clonotype was seen a few times. V and J are TRBV6-6 and TRBJ2-3; D perhaps matches TRBD2 (6 bases). The CDR3 consists of 14 residues. V was pared by 4 bases and J by 6 bases, with 14 bases between. Per germline, CDR1 MNHNY and CDR2 SVGAGI (reference sequence). CDR3 protein: CASSLRVRGDTQYF. The DNA of the CDR3 is TGTGCCAGCAGTTTGAGGGTTCGGGGGGATACGCAGTATTTT.

The chain uses TRBV7-9 and TRBJ2-3; tentatively, D is TRBD2 (6 bases). Trimming left V 2 bases short and J 1 base short, with 13 bases between. The CDR3 is made up of 16 amino acids. Germline V CDR1 and CDR2: SEHNR, FQNEAQ (reference sequence). The CDR3 sequence is CASSLPLGGRTDTQYF. The CDR3 DNA sequence: TGTGCCAGCAGCTTACCCCTCGGAGGGCGCACAGATACGCAGTATTTT.

This clonotype was recorded many times. The J gene is TRBJ1-2, the V gene TRBV6-2 or TRBV6-3; D unclear. This CDR3 has 15 residues. With 2 bases removed from V and 0 bases from J, the gap between germline ends came to 10 bases. The V gene's germline CDR1 is MNHEY and CDR2 SVGEGT. Here the CDR3 reads CASSYLSSSNYGYTF. The CDR3 bases are TGTGCCAGCAGTTACCTCTCCTCGTCTAACTATGGCTACACCTTC.

This clonotype was recorded a few times. J is TRBJ1-6 and V is TRBV18; D remains unclear. Trimming removed 4 bases at V and 6 bases at J, with 16 bases between. The CDR3 consists of 16 residues. Germline V gene lookup returns CDR1 KGHSH and CDR2 LQKENI. For the CDR3, the DNA is TGTGCCAGCTCACGAGTCTCCGTTGATGTTAATTCACCCCTCCACTTT. Protein: CASSRVSVDVNSPLHF.

The genes are TRBV29-1 and TRBJ1-1, with unresolved D. Germline assignment: CDR1 SQVTM and CDR2 ANQGSEA. Trimming left V 1 base short and J 6 bases short, with 15 bases between. The CDR3 is 14 amino acids. This chain's CDR3 is CSVEVGGGSAEAFF. CDR3 nucleotides: TGCAGCGTTGAAGTTGGAGGCGGTAGCGCTGAAGCTTTCTTT.